The clone carrying this T cell receptor beta chain was found many times. The sample originates from a study of T cells in Graves' hyperthyroidism and ophthalmopathy. TCR beta CDR3 sequences were amplified from RNA transcripts. The HTBI primer set was used in a first-round RT-PCR of the TCR CDR3. MiXCR was run by TCRdb on the multiplex PCR reads, yielding one entry per CDR3 protein. The data show hundreds of thousands of distinct CDR3 sequences, with around 15% seen just once and around 12% held by the top ten. The length of the CDR3 is 17 residues. The germline V gene has CDR1 SGHVS and CDR2 FQNEAQ. Unmatched junction bases numbered 10, after V lost 0 bases and J lost 6 bases. Each 10 ml fresh peripheral blood draw supplied the PBMCs.

This rearrangement joins TRBV7-8 to TRBJ2-3, with 9 nucleotides matching TRBD2. The TCR was taken from a woman aged 45-65 years with Graves' ophthalmopathy. Input material: blood. The CDR3 loop is CASSLAWRGRVHDTQYF. The CDR3 DNA sequence: TGTGCCAGCAGCTTAGCTTGGCGCGGGAGGGTACACGATACGCAGTATTTT.